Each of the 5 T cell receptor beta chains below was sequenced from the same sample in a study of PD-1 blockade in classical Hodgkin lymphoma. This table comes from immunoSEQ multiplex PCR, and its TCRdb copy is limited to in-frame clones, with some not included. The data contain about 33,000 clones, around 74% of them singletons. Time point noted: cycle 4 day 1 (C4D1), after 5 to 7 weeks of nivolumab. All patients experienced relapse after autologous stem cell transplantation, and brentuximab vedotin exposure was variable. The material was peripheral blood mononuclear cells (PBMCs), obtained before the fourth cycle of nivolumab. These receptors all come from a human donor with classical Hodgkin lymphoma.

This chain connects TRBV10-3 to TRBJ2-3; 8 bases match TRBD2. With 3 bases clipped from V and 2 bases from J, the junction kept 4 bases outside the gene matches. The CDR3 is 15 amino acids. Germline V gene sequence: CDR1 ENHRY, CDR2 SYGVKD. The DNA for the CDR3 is TGTGCCATCAGTGAAGCGGGGGCCCTCACAGATACGCAGTATTTT. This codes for CAISEAGALTDTQYF.

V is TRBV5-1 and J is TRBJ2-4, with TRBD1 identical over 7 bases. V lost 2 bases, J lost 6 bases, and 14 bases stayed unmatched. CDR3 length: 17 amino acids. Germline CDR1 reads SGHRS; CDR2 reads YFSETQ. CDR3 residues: CASSFTTAGGQGNIQYF. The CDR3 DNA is TGCGCCAGCAGCTTTACCACCGCAGGGGGTCAGGGAAACATTCAGTACTTC. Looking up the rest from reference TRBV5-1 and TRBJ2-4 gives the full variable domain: KAGVTQTPRYLIKTRGQQVTLSCSPISGHRSVSWYQQTPGQGLQFLFEYFSETQRNKGNFPGRFSGRQFSNSRSEMNVSTLELGDSALYLCASSFTTAGGQGNIQYFGAGTRLSVL.

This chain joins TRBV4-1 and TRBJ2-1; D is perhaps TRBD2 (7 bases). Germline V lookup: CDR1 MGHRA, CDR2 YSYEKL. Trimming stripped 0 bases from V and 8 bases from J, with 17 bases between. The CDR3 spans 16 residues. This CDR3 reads CASSQDYRGGADEQFF. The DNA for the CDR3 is TGCGCCAGCAGCCAAGATTATAGGGGGGGGGCGGATGAGCAGTTCTTC.

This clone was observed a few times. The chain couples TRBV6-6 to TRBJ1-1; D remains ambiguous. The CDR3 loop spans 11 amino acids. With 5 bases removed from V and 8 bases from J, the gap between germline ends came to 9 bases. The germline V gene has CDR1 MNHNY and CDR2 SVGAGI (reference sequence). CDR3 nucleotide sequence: TGTGCCAGCAGTCTACAAAACGAAGCTTTCTTT. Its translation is CASSLQNEAFF.

DNA for the CDR3: TGCAGCGTCAGGACAGGGGGCCTAGGGTACAATGAGCAGTTCTTC. It is translated as CSVRTGGLGYNEQFF. The chain recombines TRBV29-1 with TRBJ2-1; 11 bases align to TRBD1. This CDR3 is 15 amino acids long. CDR1 is SQVTM, CDR2 ANQGSEA, per germline. V gave up 6 bases and J gave up 4 bases; unmatched junction bases: 8.